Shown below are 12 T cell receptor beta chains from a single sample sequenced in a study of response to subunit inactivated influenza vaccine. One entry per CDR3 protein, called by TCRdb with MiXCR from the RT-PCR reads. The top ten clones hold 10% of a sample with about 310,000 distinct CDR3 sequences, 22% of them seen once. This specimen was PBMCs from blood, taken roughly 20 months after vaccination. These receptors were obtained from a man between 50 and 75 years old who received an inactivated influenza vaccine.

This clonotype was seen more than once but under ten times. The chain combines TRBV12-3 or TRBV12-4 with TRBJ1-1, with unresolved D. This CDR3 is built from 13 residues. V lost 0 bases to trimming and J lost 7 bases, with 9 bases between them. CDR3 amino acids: CASSLAASLEAFF. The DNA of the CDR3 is TGTGCCAGCAGTTTAGCCGCCAGCCTTGAAGCTTTCTTT.

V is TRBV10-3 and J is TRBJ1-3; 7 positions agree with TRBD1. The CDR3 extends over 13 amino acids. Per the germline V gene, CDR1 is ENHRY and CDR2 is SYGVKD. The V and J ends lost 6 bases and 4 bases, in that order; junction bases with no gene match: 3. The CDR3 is CAISPGQGNTIYF. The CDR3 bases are TGTGCCATCAGCCCGGGACAGGGAAACACCATATATTTT.

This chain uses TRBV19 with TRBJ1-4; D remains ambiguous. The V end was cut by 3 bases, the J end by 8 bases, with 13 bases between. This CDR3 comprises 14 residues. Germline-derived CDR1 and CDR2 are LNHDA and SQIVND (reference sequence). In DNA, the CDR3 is TGTGCCAGTAGTATGGACGAAGCCCGCGAAAAACTGTTTTTT. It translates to CASSMDEAREKLFF.

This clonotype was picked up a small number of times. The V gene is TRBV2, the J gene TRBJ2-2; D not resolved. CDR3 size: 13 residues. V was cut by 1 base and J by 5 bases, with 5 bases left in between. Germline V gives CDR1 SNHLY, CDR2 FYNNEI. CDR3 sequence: CASSEGRTGELFF. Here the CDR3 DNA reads TGTGCCAGCAGTGAAGGACGGACCGGGGAGCTGTTTTTT.

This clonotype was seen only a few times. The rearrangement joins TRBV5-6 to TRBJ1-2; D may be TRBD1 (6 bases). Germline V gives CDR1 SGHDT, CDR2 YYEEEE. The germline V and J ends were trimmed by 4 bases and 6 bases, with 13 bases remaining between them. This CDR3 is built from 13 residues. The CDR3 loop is CASSHPDRNGYTF. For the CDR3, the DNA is TGTGCCAGCAGCCACCCGGACAGAAATGGCTACACCTTC.

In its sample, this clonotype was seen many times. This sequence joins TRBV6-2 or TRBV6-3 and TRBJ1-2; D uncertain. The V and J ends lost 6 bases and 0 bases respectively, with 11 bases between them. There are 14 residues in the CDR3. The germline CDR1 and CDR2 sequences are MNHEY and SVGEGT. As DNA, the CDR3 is TGTGCCAGCAGGCCTCTTGGATCTAACTATGGCTACACCTTC. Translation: CASRPLGSNYGYTF.

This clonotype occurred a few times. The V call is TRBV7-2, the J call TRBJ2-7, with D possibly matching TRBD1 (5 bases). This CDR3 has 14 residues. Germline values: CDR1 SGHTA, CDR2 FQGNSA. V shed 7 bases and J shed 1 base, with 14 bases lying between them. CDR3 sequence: CASTSDIRSYEQYF. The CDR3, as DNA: TGTGCCAGCACCTCGGACATTAGGTCCTACGAGCAGTACTTC.

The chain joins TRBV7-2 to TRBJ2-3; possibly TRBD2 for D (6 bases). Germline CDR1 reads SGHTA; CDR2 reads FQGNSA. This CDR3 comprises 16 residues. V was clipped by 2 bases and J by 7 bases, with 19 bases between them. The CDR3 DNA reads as TGTGCCAGCAGCTTACAAGCCGGGAGATCCTCAAATACGCAGTATTTT. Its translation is CASSLQAGRSSNTQYF.

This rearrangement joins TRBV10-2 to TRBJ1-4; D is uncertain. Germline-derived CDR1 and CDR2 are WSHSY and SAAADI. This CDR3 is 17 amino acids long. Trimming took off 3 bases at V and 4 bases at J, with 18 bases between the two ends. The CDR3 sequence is CASSDSEGTVDNEKLFF. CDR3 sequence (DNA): TGCGCCAGCAGTGATTCGGAGGGCACAGTAGATAATGAAAAACTGTTTTTT.

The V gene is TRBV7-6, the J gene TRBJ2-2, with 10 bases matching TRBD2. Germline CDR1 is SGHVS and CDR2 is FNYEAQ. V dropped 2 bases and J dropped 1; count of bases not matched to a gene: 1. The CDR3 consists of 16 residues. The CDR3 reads CASSLRLAGNTGELFF. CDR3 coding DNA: TGTGCCAGCAGCTTAAGACTAGCGGGGAACACCGGGGAGCTGTTTTTT.

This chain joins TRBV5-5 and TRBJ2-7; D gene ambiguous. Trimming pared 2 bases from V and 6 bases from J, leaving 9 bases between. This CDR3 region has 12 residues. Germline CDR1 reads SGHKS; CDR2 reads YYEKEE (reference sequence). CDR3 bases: TGTGCCAGCAGCTTATCCACGACCGAGCAGTACTTC. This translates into CASSLSTTEQYF.

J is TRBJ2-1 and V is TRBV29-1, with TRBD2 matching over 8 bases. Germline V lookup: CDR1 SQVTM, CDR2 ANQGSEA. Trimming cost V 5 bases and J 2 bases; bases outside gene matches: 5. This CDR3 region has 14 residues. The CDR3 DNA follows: TGCAGCGTTCTTCTGACTAGCGCCTACAATGAGCAGTTCTTC. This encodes CSVLLTSAYNEQFF.